These T cell receptor beta chains were read from a single sample in a study of cytomegalovirus exposure and HLA in healthy donors. Assay: immunoSEQ multiplex PCR; the TCRdb copy retains only in-frame clones and omits some. Of around 300,000 clones listed, around 65% are singletons. The sequencing input was PBMCs. The source is a female donor in good health and CMV-seronegative. Each CDR3 is given with its conserved first and last residue. The D gene is left open where the match is weak. A row's size may be missing; if present it is once, few, many or a size class.

d_gene	j_gene	v_gene	abundance	CDR3nt	CDR3aa
.	TRBJ2-7	TRBV5-5	.	TGTGCCAGCAGCTTGGTTCAGTTGTCCGAGCAGTACTTC	CASSLVQLSEQYF
.	TRBJ2-1	TRBV27	.	TGTGCCAGCACCGGGGGAAAGGAGCAGTTCTTC	CASTGGKEQFF
.	TRBJ2-7	TRBV29-1	.	TGCAGCGTTGGGGCCCCGGGGTTTGATATCTACGAGCAGTACTTC	CSVGAPGFDIYEQYF
.	TRBJ2-3	TRBV2	few	TGTGCCAGCAGTGAAGAAGGGAGCCGCACAGATACGCAGTATTTT	CASSEEGSRTDTQYF
TRBD2	TRBJ2-1	TRBV19	.	TGTGCCACCAAGGGACTAGCGGGATTAAGCTCCTACAATGAGCAGTTCTTC	CATKGLAGLSSYNEQFF
TRBD2	TRBJ2-7	TRBV11-2	.	TGTGCCAGCAGCTTAAGGGCTAGCGGGAGTTACGAGCAGTACTTC	CASSLRASGSYEQYF
.	TRBJ2-7	TRBV11-2	.	TGTGCCAGCAGCTCAACAGGGAATCGCTACGAGCAGTACTTC	CASSSTGNRYEQYF
.	TRBJ1-5	TRBV28	.	TGTGCCAGCAGTTTCCCGGGACTGACCTATAGCAATCAGCCCCAGCATTTT	CASSFPGLTYSNQPQHF
.	TRBJ2-1	TRBV19	.	TGTGCCAGCCTTGGGGCAGGCCCCTACAATGAGCAGTTCTTC	CASLGAGPYNEQFF
.	TRBJ2-1	TRBV18	.	TGTGCCAGCTCACCACGAGCGGACTTAAGACCGTACAATGAGCAGTTCTTC	CASSPRADLRPYNEQFF
.	TRBJ2-7	TRBV5-1	.	TGCGCCAGCAGTTCGGCAGGTTTCGCCTACGAGCAGTACTTC	CASSSAGFAYEQYF
.	TRBJ2-1	TRBV7-2	.	TGTGCCAGCAGCTACAACAATGAGCAGTTCTTC	CASSYNNEQFF
.	TRBJ2-7	TRBV6-1	.	TGTGCCAGCAACCAACCAAAAAGCTACGAGCAGTACTTC	CASNQPKSYEQYF
TRBD1	TRBJ1-2	TRBV2	.	TGTGCCAGCAGTTCCACCGGGACAGGGGGCAGGCACTATGGCTACACCTTC	CASSSTGTGGRHYGYTF
TRBD1	TRBJ1-2	TRBV28	.	TGTGCCAGCAGTGATGCCAGGACAGGGACTAACTATGGCTACACCTTC	CASSDARTGTNYGYTF
.	TRBJ2-5	TRBV13	.	TGTGCCAGCAGCTTAGGACAGCAAGAGACCCAGTACTTC	CASSLGQQETQYF
.	TRBJ2-1	TRBV5-6	once	TGTGCCAGCAGCTTTGACTCCAACAATGAGCAGTTCTTC	CASSFDSNNEQFF
.	TRBJ1-3	TRBV12-5	.	TGTGCTAGTGGTTTGGTAAGGCGAGGCGTCTCTGGAAACACCATATATTTT	CASGLVRRGVSGNTIYF
TRBD2	TRBJ2-5	TRBV5-4	.	TGTGCCAGCAGCTTGGGTCCCCGGGGGGGGACACAAGAGACCCAGTACTTC	CASSLGPRGGTQETQYF
.	TRBJ2-7	TRBV19	few	TGTGCCAGTAGTACTGGACAGAGCTACGAGCAGTACTTC	CASSTGQSYEQYF
.	TRBJ1-1	TRBV18	once	TGTGCCAGCTCTCCTCGCGAGGACACTGAAGCTTTCTTT	CASSPREDTEAFF
TRBD1	TRBJ1-2	TRBV2	.	TGTGCCAGCAGTGCCCCGGGACAGGTTAACTATGGCTACACCTTC	CASSAPGQVNYGYTF
TRBD2	TRBJ2-3	TRBV7-7	.	TGTGCCAGCAGCCTCGCCTCCCCGGGAGGGCCAGGGGATACGCAGTATTTT	CASSLASPGGPGDTQYF
.	TRBJ1-2	TRBV25-1	few	TGTGCCAGCAGTGAATATGGCAGGGGACAAGGCTATGGCTACACCTTC	CASSEYGRGQGYGYTF
.	TRBJ2-5	TRBV11-2	.	TGTGCCAGCAGCTTAGATGGCTGGCAAGAGACCCAGTACTTC	CASSLDGWQETQYF
.	TRBJ2-7	TRBV7-9	.	TGTTCCAGCAGCTTTACCAGGGGCGGCGAGCAGTACTTC	CSSSFTRGGEQYF
TRBD2	TRBJ2-3	TRBV19	.	TGTGCCAGTAGTATTGGGACTAGCGGGTCAAGCACAGATACGCAGTATTTT	CASSIGTSGSSTDTQYF
.	TRBJ1-1	TRBV10-1	.	TGCGCCAGCAGTGATTCGGGTGTTAGCACTGAAGCTTTCTTT	CASSDSGVSTEAFF
.	TRBJ2-7	TRBV5-1	few	TGCGCCAGCAGCTGGGGCTCTAGCGACCCCTCCTACGAGCAGTACTTC	CASSWGSSDPSYEQYF